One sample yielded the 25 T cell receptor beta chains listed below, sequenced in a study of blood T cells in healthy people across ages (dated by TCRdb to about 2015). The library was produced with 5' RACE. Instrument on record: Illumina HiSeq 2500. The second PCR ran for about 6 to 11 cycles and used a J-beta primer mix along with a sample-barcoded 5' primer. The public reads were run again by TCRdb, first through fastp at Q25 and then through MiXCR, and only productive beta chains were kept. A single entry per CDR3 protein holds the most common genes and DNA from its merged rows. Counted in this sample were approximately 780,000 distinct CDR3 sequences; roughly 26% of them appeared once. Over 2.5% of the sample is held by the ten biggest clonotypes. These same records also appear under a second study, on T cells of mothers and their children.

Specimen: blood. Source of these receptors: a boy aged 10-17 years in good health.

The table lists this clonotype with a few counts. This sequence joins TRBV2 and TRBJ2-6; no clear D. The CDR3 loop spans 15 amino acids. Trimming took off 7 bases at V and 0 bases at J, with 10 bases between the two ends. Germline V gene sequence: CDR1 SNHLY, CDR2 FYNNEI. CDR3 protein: CASKSDVSGANVLTF. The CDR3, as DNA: TGTGCCAGCAAATCGGACGTCTCTGGGGCCAACGTCCTGACTTTC.

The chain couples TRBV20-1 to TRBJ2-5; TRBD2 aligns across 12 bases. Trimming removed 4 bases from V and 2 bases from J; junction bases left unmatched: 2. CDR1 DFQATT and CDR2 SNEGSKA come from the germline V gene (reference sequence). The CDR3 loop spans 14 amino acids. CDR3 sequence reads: CSAKTSGRQETQYF. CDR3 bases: TGCAGTGCTAAGACTAGCGGGAGACAAGAGACCCAGTACTTC.

CDR3 in amino acids: CSVDGDYGYTF. The CDR3 DNA reads TGCAGCGTTGATGGGGACTATGGCTACACCTTC. The chain links TRBV29-1 to TRBJ1-2; D is uncertain. The CDR3 consists of 11 residues. Germline CDR1 reads SQVTM; CDR2 reads ANQGSEA. V was cut by 3 bases and J by 3 bases, with 5 bases left in between.

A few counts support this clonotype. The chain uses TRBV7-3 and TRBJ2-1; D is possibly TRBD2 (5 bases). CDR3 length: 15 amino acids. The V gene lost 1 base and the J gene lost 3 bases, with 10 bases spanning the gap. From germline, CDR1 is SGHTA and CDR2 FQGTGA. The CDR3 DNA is TGTGCCAGCAGCTTAAGGTGGGGAGACTACAATGAGCAGTTCTTC. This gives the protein CASSLRWGDYNEQFF.

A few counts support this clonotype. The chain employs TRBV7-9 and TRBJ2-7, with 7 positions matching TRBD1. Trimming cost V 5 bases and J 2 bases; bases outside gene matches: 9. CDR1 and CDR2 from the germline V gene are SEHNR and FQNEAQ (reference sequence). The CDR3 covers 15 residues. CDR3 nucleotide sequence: TGTGCCAGCAGCCCGACCCTTGGACAGGCCTACGAGCAGTACTTC. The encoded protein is CASSPTLGQAYEQYF.

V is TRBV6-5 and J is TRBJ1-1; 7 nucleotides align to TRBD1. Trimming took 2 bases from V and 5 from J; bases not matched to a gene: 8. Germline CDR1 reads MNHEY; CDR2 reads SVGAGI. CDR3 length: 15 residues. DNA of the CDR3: TGTGCCAGCAGTTACCTTAGACAGGGAGGTACTGAAGCTTTCTTT. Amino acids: CASSYLRQGGTEAFF.

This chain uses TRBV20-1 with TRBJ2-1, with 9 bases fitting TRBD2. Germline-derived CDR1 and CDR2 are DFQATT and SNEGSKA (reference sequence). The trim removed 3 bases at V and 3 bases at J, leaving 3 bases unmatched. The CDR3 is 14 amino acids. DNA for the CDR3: TGCAGTGCTAGCCCTAGCGGGATCTACAATGAGCAGTTCTTC. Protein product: CSASPSGIYNEQFF.

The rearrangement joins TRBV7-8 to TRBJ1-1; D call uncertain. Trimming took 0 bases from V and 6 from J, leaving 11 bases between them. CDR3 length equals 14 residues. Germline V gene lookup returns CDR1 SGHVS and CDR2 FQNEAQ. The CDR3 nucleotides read TGTGCCAGCAGCTTAGCGGGTCGGGTGGCTGAAGCTTTCTTT. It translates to CASSLAGRVAEAFF.

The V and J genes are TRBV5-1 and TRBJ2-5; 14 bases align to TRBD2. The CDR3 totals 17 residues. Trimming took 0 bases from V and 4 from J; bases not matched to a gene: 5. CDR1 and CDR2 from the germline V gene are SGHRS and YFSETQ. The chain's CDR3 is CASSLGLAGGPGETQYF. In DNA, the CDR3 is TGCGCCAGCAGCTTGGGACTAGCGGGGGGGCCGGGAGAGACCCAGTACTTC.

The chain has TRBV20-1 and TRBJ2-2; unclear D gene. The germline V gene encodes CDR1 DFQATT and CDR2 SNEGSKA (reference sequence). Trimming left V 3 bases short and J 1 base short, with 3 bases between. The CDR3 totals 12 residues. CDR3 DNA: TGCAGTGCTAGTAGGAACACCGGGGAGCTGTTTTTT. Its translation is CSASRNTGELFF.

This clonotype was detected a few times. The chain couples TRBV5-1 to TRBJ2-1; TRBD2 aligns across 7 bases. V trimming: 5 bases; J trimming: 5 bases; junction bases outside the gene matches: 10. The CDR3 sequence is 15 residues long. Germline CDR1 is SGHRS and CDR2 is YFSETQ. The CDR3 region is CASSVGVAGDNEQFF. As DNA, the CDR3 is TGCGCCAGCAGTGTGGGGGTTGCGGGGGACAATGAGCAGTTCTTC.

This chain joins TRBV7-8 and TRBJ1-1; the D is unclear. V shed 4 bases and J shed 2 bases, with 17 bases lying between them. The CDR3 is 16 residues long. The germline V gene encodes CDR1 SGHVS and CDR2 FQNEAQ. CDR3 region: CASSSRRTRLNTEAFF. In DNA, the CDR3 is TGTGCCAGCAGCTCAAGACGGACTAGACTCAACACTGAAGCTTTCTTT.

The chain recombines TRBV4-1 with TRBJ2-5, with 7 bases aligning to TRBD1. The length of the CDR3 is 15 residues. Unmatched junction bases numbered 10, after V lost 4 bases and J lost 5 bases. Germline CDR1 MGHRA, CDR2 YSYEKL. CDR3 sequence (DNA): TGCGCCAGCAGCCCGAGGGGGCTTGGAATGGAGACCCAGTACTTC. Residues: CASSPRGLGMETQYF.

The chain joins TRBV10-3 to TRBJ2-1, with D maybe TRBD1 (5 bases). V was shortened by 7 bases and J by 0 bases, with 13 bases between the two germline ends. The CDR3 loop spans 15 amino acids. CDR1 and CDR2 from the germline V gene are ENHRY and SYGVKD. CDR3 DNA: TGTGCCATCACTAGGACACAAGGCTCCTACAATGAGCAGTTCTTC. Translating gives CAITRTQGSYNEQFF.

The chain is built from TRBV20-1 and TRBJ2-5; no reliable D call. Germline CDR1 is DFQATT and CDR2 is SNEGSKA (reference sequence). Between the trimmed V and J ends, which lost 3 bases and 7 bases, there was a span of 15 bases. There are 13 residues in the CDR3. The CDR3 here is CSASDAYGVTQYF. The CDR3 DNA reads TGCAGTGCTAGTGATGCATACGGTGTGACCCAGTACTTC.

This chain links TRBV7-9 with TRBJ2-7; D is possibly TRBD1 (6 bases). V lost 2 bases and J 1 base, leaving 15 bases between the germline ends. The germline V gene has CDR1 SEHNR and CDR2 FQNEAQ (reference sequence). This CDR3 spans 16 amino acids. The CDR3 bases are TGTGCCAGCAGCTTACCCGGTGGCAGGGGTTCCTACGAGCAGTACTTC. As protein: CASSLPGGRGSYEQYF.

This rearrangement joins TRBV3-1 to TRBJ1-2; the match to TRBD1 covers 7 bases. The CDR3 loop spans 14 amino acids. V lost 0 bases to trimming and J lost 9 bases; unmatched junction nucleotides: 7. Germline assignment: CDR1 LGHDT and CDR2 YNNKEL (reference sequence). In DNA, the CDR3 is TGTGCCAGCAGCCAAGAGGACAGGATAAGAAGCTACACCTTC. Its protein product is CASSQEDRIRSYTF.

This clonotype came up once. This chain's CDR3 is CASSNGPWRWNTEAFF. Written as DNA, the CDR3 is TGTGCCAGCAGCAACGGTCCCTGGAGGTGGAACACTGAAGCTTTCTTT. The chain links TRBV21-1 to TRBJ1-1; the D call in the table, TRBD1, was not verified against the DNA. TRBV21-1 is recorded as a pseudogene. This CDR3 is built from 16 residues.

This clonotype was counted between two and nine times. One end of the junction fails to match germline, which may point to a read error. In DNA, the CDR3 is TGCAGTACTAGGAAGCGGGATGAGCAGTTCTTC. Translated, it gives CSTRKRDEQFF. The chain links TRBV20-1 to TRBJ2-5, with D possibly being TRBD2 (6 bases). The DNA end favors TRBJ2-1, so the J call may be wrong. Germline assignment: CDR1 DFQATT and CDR2 SNEGSKA (reference sequence). The CDR3 spans 11 residues.

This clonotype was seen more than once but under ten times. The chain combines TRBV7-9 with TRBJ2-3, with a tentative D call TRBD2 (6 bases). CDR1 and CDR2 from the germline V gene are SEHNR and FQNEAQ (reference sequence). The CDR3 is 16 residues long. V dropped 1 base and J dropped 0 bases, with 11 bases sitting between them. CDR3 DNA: TGTGCCAGCAGCTTAGGGGTTAGCGGTAGCACAGATACGCAGTATTTT. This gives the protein CASSLGVSGSTDTQYF.

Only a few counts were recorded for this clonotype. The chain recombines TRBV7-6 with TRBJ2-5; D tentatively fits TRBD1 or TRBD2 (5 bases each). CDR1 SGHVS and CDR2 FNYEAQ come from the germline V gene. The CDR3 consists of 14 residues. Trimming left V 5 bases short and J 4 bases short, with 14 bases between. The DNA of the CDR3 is TGTGCCAGCAGCCCGACGCTGGGGGTAGAGACCCAGTACTTC. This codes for CASSPTLGVETQYF.

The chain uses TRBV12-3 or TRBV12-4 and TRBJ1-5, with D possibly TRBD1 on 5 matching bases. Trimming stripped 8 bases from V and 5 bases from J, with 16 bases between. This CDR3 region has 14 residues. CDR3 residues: CASGSTAGDQPQHF. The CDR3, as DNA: TGTGCCAGCGGATCGACAGCCGGAGATCAGCCCCAGCATTTT.

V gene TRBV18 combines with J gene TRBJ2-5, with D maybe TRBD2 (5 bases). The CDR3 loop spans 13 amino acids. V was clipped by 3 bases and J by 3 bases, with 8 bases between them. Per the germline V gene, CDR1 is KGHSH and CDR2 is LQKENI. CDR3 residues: CASSPREKETQYF. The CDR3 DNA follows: TGTGCCAGCTCACCCCGGGAAAAAGAGACCCAGTACTTC.

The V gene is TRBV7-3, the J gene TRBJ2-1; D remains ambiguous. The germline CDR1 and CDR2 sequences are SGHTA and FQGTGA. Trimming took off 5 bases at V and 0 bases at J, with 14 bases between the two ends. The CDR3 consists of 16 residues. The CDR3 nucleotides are TGTGCCAGCAGCCAAGTGGCGGTTAGCTCCTACAATGAGCAGTTCTTC. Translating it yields CASSQVAVSSYNEQFF.

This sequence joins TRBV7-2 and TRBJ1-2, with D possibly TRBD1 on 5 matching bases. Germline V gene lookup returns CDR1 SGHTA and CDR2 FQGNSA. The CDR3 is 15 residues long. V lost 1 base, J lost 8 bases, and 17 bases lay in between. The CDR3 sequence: CASSLDLGPGRGYTF. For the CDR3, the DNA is TGTGCCAGCAGCTTAGACCTGGGGCCAGGCCGGGGCTACACCTTC.